One sample yielded the 8 T cell receptor beta chains listed below, sequenced in a study of T cell changes during pregnancy in multiple sclerosis. Assay used: immunoSEQ multiplex PCR; TCRdb lists only in-frame clones, some missing. The data contain tens of thousands of clones, roughly 93% of them seen just once; the ten biggest clones take up more than 3%. The specimen comprised CD8+ T cells from peripheral blood mononuclear cells, sampled in the second trimester of pregnancy. The source of these receptors is a female donor with multiple sclerosis, enrolled in a pregnancy study.

The chain employs TRBV5-1 and TRBJ2-7; D not resolved. Trimming removed 0 bases at V and 3 bases at J, with 13 bases between. Germline V lookup: CDR1 SGHRS, CDR2 YFSETQ. This CDR3 comprises 15 residues. This chain's CDR3 is CASSLVSSLRYEQYF. CDR3 DNA sequence: TGCGCCAGCAGCTTGGTTTCTAGTCTACGCTACGAGCAGTACTTC.

CDR3 coding DNA: TGCGCCAGCAGCCAAGTGGCCAGTTCTGACTATGGCTACACCTTC. Its protein is CASSQVASSDYGYTF. The genes are TRBV4-1 and TRBJ1-2; no reliable D call. This CDR3 contains 15 residues. The V end lost 1 base, the J end lost 3 bases, and 12 bases lay between the germline ends. Germline lookup yields CDR1 MGHRA and CDR2 YSYEKL.

The chain uses TRBV27 and TRBJ2-3; the D gene is possibly TRBD1 (6 bases). Germline CDR1 and CDR2: MNHEY and SMNVEV (reference sequence). V was trimmed by 1 base and J by 6 bases, leaving 11 bases between them. The CDR3 is made up of 14 amino acids. The CDR3 DNA reads TGTGCCAGCAGTTTATTAGGGGGTTACGATACGCAGTATTTT. Amino acids: CASSLLGGYDTQYF.

The chain recombines TRBV9 with TRBJ2-7; 7 nucleotides line up with TRBD1. The CDR3 runs to 14 residues. Germline V gives CDR1 SGDLS, CDR2 YYNGEE. With V trimmed by 4 bases and J by 5 bases, 9 bases remained unmatched. CDR3 nucleotides: TGTGCCAGCAGCCTCAGGTCAGGGGGAAACGAGCAGTACTTC. Residues: CASSLRSGGNEQYF.

The rearrangement joins TRBV27 to TRBJ1-6; no clear D. Germline-derived CDR1 and CDR2 are MNHEY and SMNVEV (reference sequence). CDR3 size: 18 residues. Trimming took 6 bases from V and 0 from J, leaving 18 bases between them. CDR3 in DNA: TGTGCCAGCAGGTTTCTCCCGGGAACGAGCTCCTATAATTCACCCCTCCACTTT. Translation gives CASRFLPGTSSYNSPLHF.

This chain connects TRBV9 to TRBJ2-7, with 8 bases matching TRBD1. From germline, CDR1 is SGDLS and CDR2 YYNGEE. V shed 2 bases, J shed 6 bases, and the junction held 7 bases outside the gene matches. This CDR3 has 14 amino acids. The chain's CDR3 is CASSVSRTGLEQYF. As DNA, the CDR3 is TGTGCCAGCAGCGTCTCCAGGACAGGGCTCGAGCAGTACTTC.

The chain carries TRBV5-4 and TRBJ1-1; TRBD1 agrees at 10 bases. Germline V gives CDR1 SGHNT, CDR2 YYREEE (reference sequence). This CDR3 is 14 amino acids long. Losses at the gene ends were 1 base for V and 4 bases for J; bases not matched to a gene: 1. This chain's CDR3 is CASSLRDRGTEAFF. CDR3 nucleotide sequence: TGTGCCAGCAGCTTGAGGGACAGGGGCACTGAAGCTTTCTTT.

The chain uses TRBV7-8 and TRBJ1-3; TRBD1 agrees at 8 bases. Germline V CDR1 and CDR2: SGHVS, FQNEAQ. CDR3 length equals 17 residues. Trimming removed 3 bases from V and 1 base from J; junction bases left unmatched: 8. The CDR3 here is CASSLPGQEISGNTIYF. In nucleotides, the CDR3 is TGTGCCAGCAGCTTGCCGGGACAGGAGATTTCTGGAAACACCATATATTTT.